The next 5 T cell receptor beta chains were all read from a single sample in a study of cytotoxic CD8 clonotypes in ibrutinib-treated CLL. The protocol was immunoSEQ multiplex PCR, while the TCRdb copy is restricted to in-frame clones and leaves out a portion. The sample holds around 140,000 clones, 76% seen once. Sequences were derived from PBMCs, sampled after 24 months of ibrutinib treatment. These receptors all stem from a human donor with chronic lymphocytic leukemia.

The chain couples TRBV9 to TRBJ2-7, with 8 positions matching TRBD1. CDR3 length equals 14 residues. Germline V CDR1 and CDR2: SGDLS, YYNGEE. Trimming took 3 bases from V and 6 from J; bases not matched to a gene: 8. The CDR3 sequence: CASSGWDRSSEQYF. CDR3 nucleotides: TGTGCCAGCAGCGGCTGGGACAGGTCTAGCGAGCAGTACTTC.

The CDR3 DNA sequence: TGTGCCAGCAGCTTCGCGCAGACCCAGTACTTC. This gives the protein CASSFAQTQYF. The rearrangement links TRBV7-9 to TRBJ2-5, with no clear D. V lost 3 bases, J lost 6 bases, and 5 bases lay in between. This CDR3 region has 11 residues. CDR1 is SEHNR, CDR2 FQNEAQ, per germline (reference sequence). Together with reference TRBV7-9 and TRBJ2-5, the CDR3 gives the full variable domain: DTGVSQNPRHKITKRGQNVTFRCDPISEHNRLYWYRQTLGQGPEFLTYFQNEAQLEKSRLLSDRFSAERPKGSFSTLEIQRTEQGDSAMYLCASSFAQTQYFGPGTRLLVL.

The rearrangement uses TRBV4-1 and TRBJ1-2; D perhaps matches TRBD1 (5 bases). Germline-derived CDR1 and CDR2 are MGHRA and YSYEKL. V was pared by 0 bases and J by 0 bases, with 11 bases between. The CDR3 consists of 16 residues. In nucleotides, the CDR3 is TGCGCCAGCAGCCAAGATCGGGGGACGGCTAACTATGGCTACACCTTC. It translates to CASSQDRGTANYGYTF.

The chain joins TRBV4-2 to TRBJ1-6, with D possibly being TRBD1 (5 bases). Trimming left V 3 bases short and J 7 bases short, with 10 bases between. The CDR3 has 14 amino acids. Germline assignment: CDR1 LGHNA and CDR2 YNFKEQ. The CDR3 spells CASSHPGGNSPLHF. The CDR3, as DNA: TGTGCCAGCAGCCACCCGGGGGGGAATTCACCCCTCCACTTT.

The CDR3 protein is CASGPMAGETQYF. In DNA form, the CDR3 reads TGTGCCAGCGGCCCGATGGCTGGGGAGACCCAGTACTTC. The chain employs TRBV6-6 and TRBJ2-5, with D uncertain. Germline CDR1 MNHNY, CDR2 SVGAGI (reference sequence). V lost 8 bases and J 5 bases, leaving 15 bases between the germline ends. The CDR3 has 13 amino acids.